This passage covers 11 T cell receptor beta chains from one sample sequenced in a study of T cell clusters in autoimmune cytopenias. TRB was amplified by touch-down multiplex PCR, primer pools A and B combined. TCRdb re-called the multiplex PCR reads; every CDR3 protein appears as one record, without DNA. The data show some 4,800 distinct CDR3 sequences, and the top ten clones hold roughly a fifth. Each sample's input was approximately 270 ng genomic DNA, 30,000 to 45,000 genome equivalents. Input material: peripheral blood. Receptor source: a human donor with an autoimmune cytopenia or autoimmune hepatitis (not recorded which).

This chain uses TRBV5-1 with TRBJ2-7. The length of the CDR3 is 14 residues. Germline V CDR1 and CDR2: SGHRS, YFSETQ. This CDR3 reads CASSSDNQPTKQYF.

This rearrangement joins TRBV5-5 to TRBJ1-1; as DNA is missing, the TRBD1 call by TCRdb cannot be tested. This CDR3 contains 15 residues. Per germline, CDR1 SGHKS and CDR2 YYEKEE (reference sequence). The CDR3 here is CASSFTGGAGTEAFF.

This clonotype is medium-sized by frequency. The gene calls are TRBV18 and TRBJ2-1; TCRdb selects TRBD2, and the lack of DNA leaves this call unchecked. The germline V gene encodes CDR1 KGHSH and CDR2 LQKENI. The CDR3 consists of 15 residues. CDR3 loop: CASSPLAGSYNEQFF.

The rearrangement links TRBV6-5 to TRBJ1-2; TCRdb lists TRBD1, though no DNA is available to test this call. The V gene's germline CDR1 is MNHEY and CDR2 SVGAGI. The CDR3 has 13 amino acids. The CDR3 protein is CASSEEQGYGYTF.

This clonotype registers medium-sized (0.01 to 0.1%) by frequency. The rearrangement joins TRBV6-5 to TRBJ2-7; the D gene TCRdb calls, TRBD1, cannot be checked with no DNA. Germline assignment: CDR1 MNHEY and CDR2 SVGAGI. This CDR3 region has 14 residues. The CDR3 loop reads CASSSLTGAYEQYF.

The chain couples TRBV30 to TRBJ2-5; TCRdb's assignment of TRBD2 cannot be checked, as there is no DNA. Looked up from germline, CDR1 is GTSNPN and CDR2 is SVGIG (reference sequence). The CDR3 covers 13 residues. The CDR3 loop is CAWARTAQETQYF.

By frequency, this clonotype is medium-sized (0.01 to 0.1%). V gene TRBV6-5 combines with J gene TRBJ2-7; TCRdb outputs TRBD2, but without DNA this stays unchecked. The CDR3 totals 15 residues. The germline V gene encodes CDR1 MNHEY and CDR2 SVGAGI. The CDR3 sequence is CASSYSSSGGDEQYF.

V is TRBV18 and J is TRBJ1-1; TCRdb's assignment of TRBD1 cannot be checked, as there is no DNA. The V gene's germline CDR1 is KGHSH and CDR2 LQKENI. This CDR3 is 15 amino acids long. CDR3 protein: CASSPRQGRNTEAFF.

Its frequency marks this clonotype as medium-sized. The gene calls are TRBV27 and TRBJ2-7; TCRdb's D gene call, TRBD2, goes unchecked for lack of DNA. The germline CDR1 and CDR2 sequences are MNHEY and SMNVEV (reference sequence). CDR3 size: 19 residues. The CDR3 sequence: CASSPRDWVLAGEPYEQYF.

According to its frequency, this clonotype is medium-sized. The chain's CDR3 is CASSLDRGATDTQYF. This rearrangement joins TRBV5-6 to TRBJ2-3; TCRdb's assignment of TRBD1 cannot be checked, as there is no DNA. The CDR3 consists of 15 residues. Germline loops: CDR1 SGHDT, CDR2 YYEEEE.

The J gene is TRBJ1-3, the V gene TRBV7-2; with no DNA, the TCRdb D assignment of TRBD1 cannot be verified. In germline, CDR1 is SGHTA, CDR2 FQGNSA. The length of the CDR3 is 17 residues. CDR3 region: CASSLAGGYLLGNTIYF.